Given below is one T cell receptor (beta chain) in context. Unique molecular identifiers were incorporated when the TCRbeta library was constructed. TCRdb called the PCR reads again in MiXCR, with one record for every CDR3 protein. The sample has roughly 190,000 distinct CDR3 sequences; just over 14% are singletons. The data stem from a study of T-cell reconstitution after alpha-beta-depleted transplantation in children. The sequence was collected from a human donor who donated a stem cell graft to a child with acute lymphoblastic leukemia. The sample in question was PBMCs from the stem cell graft donor, obtained from the stem cell graft.

The CDR3 DNA reads TGTGCCAGCGGGTTGGGGGGCGGAGAAAAACTGTTTTTT. Its protein product is CASGLGGGEKLFF. The genes are TRBV6-4 and TRBJ1-4; D may be TRBD1 (6 bases). The ends were cut back, 8 bases at V and 8 bases at J, with 15 bases in the middle. CDR3 size: 13 residues. CDR1 MRHNA and CDR2 SNTAGT come from the germline V gene.